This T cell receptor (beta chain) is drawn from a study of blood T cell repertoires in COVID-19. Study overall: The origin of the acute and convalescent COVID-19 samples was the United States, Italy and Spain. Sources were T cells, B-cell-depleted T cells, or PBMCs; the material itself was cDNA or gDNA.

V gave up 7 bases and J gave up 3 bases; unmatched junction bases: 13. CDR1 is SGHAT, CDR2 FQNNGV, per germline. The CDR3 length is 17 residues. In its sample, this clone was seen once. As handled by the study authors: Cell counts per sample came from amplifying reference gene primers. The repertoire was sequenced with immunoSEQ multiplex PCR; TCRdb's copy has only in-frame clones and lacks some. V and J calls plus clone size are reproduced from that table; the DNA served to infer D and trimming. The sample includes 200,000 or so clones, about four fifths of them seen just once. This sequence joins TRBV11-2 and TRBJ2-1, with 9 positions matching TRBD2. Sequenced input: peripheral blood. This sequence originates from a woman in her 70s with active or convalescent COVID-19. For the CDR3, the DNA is TGTGCCAGCAAGCGCCGTGTAGCGGGAGAGGACTACAATGAGCAGTTCTTC. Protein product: CASKRRVAGEDYNEQFF.